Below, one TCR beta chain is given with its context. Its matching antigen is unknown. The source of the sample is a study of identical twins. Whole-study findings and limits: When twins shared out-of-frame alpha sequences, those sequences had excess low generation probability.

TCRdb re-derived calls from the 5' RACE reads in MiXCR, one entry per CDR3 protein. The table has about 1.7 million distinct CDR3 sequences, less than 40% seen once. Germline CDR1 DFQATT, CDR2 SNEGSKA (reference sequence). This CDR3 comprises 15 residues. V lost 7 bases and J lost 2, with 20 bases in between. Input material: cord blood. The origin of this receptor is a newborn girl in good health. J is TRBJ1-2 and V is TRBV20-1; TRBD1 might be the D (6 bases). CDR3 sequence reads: CSVGYGGQSNYGYTF. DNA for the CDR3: TGCAGTGTTGGGTATGGGGGGCAGTCCAACTATGGCTACACCTTC.